One sample yielded the 13 T cell receptor beta chains listed below, sequenced in a study of control samples from healthy donors and cancer patients. TCRdb's table, derived via immunoSEQ multiplex PCR, lists solely in-frame clones and lacks some. This table holds about 220,000 clones, roughly 94% found once. Input material: blood. The receptor source for this set is a man in his forties or fifties in good health.

This chain connects TRBV19 to TRBJ2-7; D uncertain. Per the germline V gene, CDR1 is LNHDA and CDR2 is SQIVND (reference sequence). The CDR3 runs 13 residues. V lost 3 bases, J lost 2 bases, and 8 bases lay in between. The CDR3 nucleotides are TGTGCCAGTAGTATCGGCAAGCCCTACGAGCAGTACTTC. Translating it yields CASSIGKPYEQYF.

This chain links TRBV7-2 with TRBJ1-3; D is unclear. The CDR3 extends over 15 amino acids. Germline-derived CDR1 and CDR2 are SGHTA and FQGNSA. V was trimmed by 1 base and J by 4 bases, leaving 11 bases between them. CDR3 residues: CASSLDRWAGNTIYF. In nucleotides, the CDR3 is TGTGCCAGCAGCTTAGATCGCTGGGCCGGAAACACCATATATTTT.

J is TRBJ2-7 and V is TRBV2; D possibly corresponds to TRBD2 (5 bases). V gave up 8 bases and J gave up 6 bases, with 17 bases separating them. The germline V gene has CDR1 SNHLY and CDR2 FYNNEI. The CDR3 has 13 residues. CDR3 sequence: CASVVAGAGEQYF. The DNA of the CDR3 is TGTGCCAGCGTGGTTGCGGGCGCGGGCGAGCAGTACTTC. The complete variable domain, with remaining parts taken from reference TRBV2 and TRBJ2-7, reads EPEVTQTPSHQVTQMGQEVILRCVPISNHLYFYWYRQILGQKVEFLVSFYNNEISEKSEIFDDQFSVERPDGSNFTLKIRSTKLEDSAMYFCASVVAGAGEQYFGPGTRLTVT.

V usage is TRBV28 and J usage is TRBJ1-4, with D perhaps matching TRBD1 (5 bases). V lost 5 bases and J lost 0, with 10 bases in between. This CDR3 spans 15 amino acids. Per germline, CDR1 MDHEN and CDR2 SYDVKM. CDR3 sequence reads: CASSGATATNEKLFF. DNA of the CDR3: TGTGCCAGCAGTGGGGCAACTGCAACTAATGAAAAACTGTTTTTT. The full variable domain, its missing parts supplied by reference TRBV28 and TRBJ1-4, is DVKVTQSSRYLVKRTGEKVFLECVQDMDHENMFWYRQDPGLGLRLIYFSYDVKMKEKGDIPEGYSVSREKKERFSLILESASTNQTSMYLCASSGATATNEKLFFGSGTQLSVL.

The chain combines TRBV5-1 with TRBJ2-3; D possibly corresponds to TRBD2 (5 bases). CDR1 is SGHRS and CDR2 is YFSETQ in the germline V gene. This CDR3 has 13 amino acids. V was shortened by 6 bases and J by 0 bases, with 8 bases between the two germline ends. CDR3 residues: CASNRGSTDTQYF. CDR3 DNA: TGCGCCAGCAATCGGGGAAGCACAGATACGCAGTATTTT. Full variable domain (missing parts from reference TRBV5-1 and TRBJ2-3): KAGVTQTPRYLIKTRGQQVTLSCSPISGHRSVSWYQQTPGQGLQFLFEYFSETQRNKGNFPGRFSGRQFSNSRSEMNVSTLELGDSALYLCASNRGSTDTQYFGPGTRLTVL.

V and J are TRBV9 and TRBJ2-5; TRBD2 is a possible D gene (7 bases). The ends were cut back, 3 bases at V and 5 bases at J, with 20 bases in the middle. CDR3 length: 16 residues. Germline V lookup: CDR1 SGDLS, CDR2 YYNGEE. The CDR3 nucleotides are TGTGCCAGCAGCGCACGAGTCGGGGGGCAGGGGGAGACCCAGTACTTC. Its translation: CASSARVGGQGETQYF.

The rearrangement uses TRBV14 and TRBJ1-2, with TRBD1 matching 7 bases. After removal of 4 bases from V and 5 bases from J, the junction contained 10 bases not matched to a gene. The CDR3 length is 15 residues. Germline values: CDR1 SGHDN, CDR2 FVKESK. The CDR3 is CASSRTMGQNYGYTF. CDR3 DNA sequence: TGTGCCAGCAGCCGCACAATGGGACAGAATTATGGCTACACCTTC.

The chain uses TRBV19 and TRBJ1-6; 8 nucleotides align to TRBD1. Losses at the gene ends were 7 bases for V and 12 bases for J; bases not matched to a gene: 8. Germline values: CDR1 LNHDA, CDR2 SQIVND (reference sequence). The CDR3 is 13 amino acids. The CDR3 nucleotides are TGTGCCAGTACCGAGACAGGGGCAAGACCCCTCCACTTT. Translated: CASTETGARPLHF.

This chain uses TRBV30 with TRBJ2-1; no firm D call. This CDR3 region has 11 residues. CDR1 and CDR2 (germline): GTSNPN, SVGIG (reference sequence). V was cut by 1 base and J by 2 bases, with 0 bases left in between. The CDR3 loop is CAWSAYNEQFF. CDR3 nucleotides: TGTGCCTGGAGTGCCTACAATGAGCAGTTCTTC. Looking up the rest from reference TRBV30 and TRBJ2-1 gives the full variable domain: SQTIHQWPATLVQPVGSPLSLECTVEGTSNPNLYWYRQAAGRGLQLLFYSVGIGQISSEVPQNLSASRPQDRQFILSSKKLLLSDSGFYLCAWSAYNEQFFGPGTRLTVL.

This chain connects TRBV5-1 to TRBJ2-2; D uncertain. Trimming removed 0 bases from V and 3 bases from J, with 12 bases in between. This CDR3 is built from 16 residues. The V gene's germline CDR1 is SGHRS and CDR2 YFSETQ. CDR3 nucleotides: TGCGCCAGCAGCTTGGTGGGCCGAGTGGACACCGGGGAGCTGTTTTTT. It codes for CASSLVGRVDTGELFF.

The rearrangement links TRBV23-1 to TRBJ1-5; D gene unclear. TRBV23-1 is annotated as an ORF whose role is uncertain. V dropped 4 bases and J dropped 6 bases, with 1 base sitting between them. The CDR3 sequence is 10 residues long. The CDR3 loop is CASSRQPQHF. As DNA, the CDR3 is TGCGCCAGCAGTCGTCAGCCCCAGCATTTT.

The chain recombines TRBV20-1 with TRBJ1-2; 9 positions agree with TRBD1. The CDR3 totals 13 residues. Germline-derived CDR1 and CDR2 are DFQATT and SNEGSKA (reference sequence). J gave up 6 bases and V 3 bases, and 5 bases lay outside the gene matches. CDR3 residues: CSASLQGANGYTF. Written as DNA, the CDR3 is TGCAGTGCTAGTCTACAGGGGGCAAATGGCTACACCTTC.

This chain connects TRBV3-1 (or the pseudogene TRBV3-2) to TRBJ1-1; 7 bases agree with TRBD1. This CDR3 is built from 13 residues. Germline CDR1 LGHDT, CDR2 YNNKEL (reference sequence). V was pared by 5 bases and J by 8 bases, with 8 bases of the junction left unmatched. The CDR3 nucleotides are TGTGCCAGCAGCGGAAGGGACAGAAGAGAAGCTTTCTTT. Amino acid sequence: CASSGRDRREAFF.